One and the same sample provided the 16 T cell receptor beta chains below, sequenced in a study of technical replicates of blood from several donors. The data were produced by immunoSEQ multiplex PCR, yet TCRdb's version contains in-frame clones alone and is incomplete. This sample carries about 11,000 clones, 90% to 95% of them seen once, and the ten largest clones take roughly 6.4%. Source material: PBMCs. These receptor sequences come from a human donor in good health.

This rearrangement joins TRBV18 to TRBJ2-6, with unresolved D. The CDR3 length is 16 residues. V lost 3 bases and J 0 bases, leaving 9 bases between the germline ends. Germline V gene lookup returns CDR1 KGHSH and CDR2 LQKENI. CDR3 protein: CASSPTQASGANVLTF. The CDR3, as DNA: TGTGCCAGCTCACCTACCCAGGCCTCTGGGGCCAACGTCCTGACTTTC.

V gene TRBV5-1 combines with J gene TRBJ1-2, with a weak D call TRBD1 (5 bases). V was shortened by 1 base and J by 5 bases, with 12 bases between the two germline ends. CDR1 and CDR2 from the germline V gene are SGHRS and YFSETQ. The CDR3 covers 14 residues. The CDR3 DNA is TGCGCCAGCAGCTTGACAGGTACCCTTTATGGCTACACCTTC. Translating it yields CASSLTGTLYGYTF. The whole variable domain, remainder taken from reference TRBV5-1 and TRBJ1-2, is KAGVTQTPRYLIKTRGQQVTLSCSPISGHRSVSWYQQTPGQGLQFLFEYFSETQRNKGNFPGRFSGRQFSNSRSEMNVSTLELGDSALYLCASSLTGTLYGYTFGSGTRLTVV.

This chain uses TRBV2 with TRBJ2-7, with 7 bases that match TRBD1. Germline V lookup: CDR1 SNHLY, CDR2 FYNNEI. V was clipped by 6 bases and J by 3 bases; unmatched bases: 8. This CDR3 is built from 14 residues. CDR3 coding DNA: TGTGCCAGCAGCACTCGGGGACAGATCTACGAGCAGTACTTC. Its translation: CASSTRGQIYEQYF. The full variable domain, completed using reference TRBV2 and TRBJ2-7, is EPEVTQTPSHQVTQMGQEVILRCVPISNHLYFYWYRQILGQKVEFLVSFYNNEISEKSEIFDDQFSVERPDGSNFTLKIRSTKLEDSAMYFCASSTRGQIYEQYFGPGTRLTVT.

CDR3 loop: CASRRDRRAINNEQFF. CDR3 coding DNA: TGTGCCAGCAGGAGAGACAGGCGGGCCATTAACAATGAGCAGTTCTTC. The rearrangement uses TRBV7-2 and TRBJ2-1; perhaps TRBD1 as D (6 bases). Trimming left V 6 bases short and J 5 bases short, with 20 bases between. Per germline, CDR1 SGHTA and CDR2 FQGNSA. CDR3 length: 16 amino acids.

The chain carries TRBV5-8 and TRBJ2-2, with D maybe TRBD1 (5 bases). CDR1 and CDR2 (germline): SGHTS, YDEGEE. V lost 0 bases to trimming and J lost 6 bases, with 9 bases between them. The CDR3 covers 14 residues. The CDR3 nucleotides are TGTGCCAGCAGCTTGGCCAGGGTGGCCGGGGAGCTGTTTTTT. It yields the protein CASSLARVAGELFF.

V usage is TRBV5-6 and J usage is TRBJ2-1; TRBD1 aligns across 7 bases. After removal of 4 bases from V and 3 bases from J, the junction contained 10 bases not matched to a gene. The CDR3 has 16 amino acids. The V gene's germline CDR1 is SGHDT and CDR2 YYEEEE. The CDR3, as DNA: TGTGCCAGCAGCCCACTTAGAGCAGGGGGCTACAATGAGCAGTTCTTC. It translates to CASSPLRAGGYNEQFF.

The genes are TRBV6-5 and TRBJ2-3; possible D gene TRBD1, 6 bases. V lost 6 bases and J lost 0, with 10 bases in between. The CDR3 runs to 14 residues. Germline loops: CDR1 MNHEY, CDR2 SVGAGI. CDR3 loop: CASSPGHSTDTQYF. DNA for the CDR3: TGTGCCAGCAGCCCGGGACATAGCACAGATACGCAGTATTTT.

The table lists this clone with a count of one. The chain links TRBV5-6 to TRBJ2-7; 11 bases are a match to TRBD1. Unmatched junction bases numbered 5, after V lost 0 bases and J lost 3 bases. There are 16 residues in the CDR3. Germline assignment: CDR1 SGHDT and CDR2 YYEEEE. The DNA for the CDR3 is TGTGCCAGCAGCTTGGAGGGGACAGGGGGTATCTACGAGCAGTACTTC. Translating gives CASSLEGTGGIYEQYF.

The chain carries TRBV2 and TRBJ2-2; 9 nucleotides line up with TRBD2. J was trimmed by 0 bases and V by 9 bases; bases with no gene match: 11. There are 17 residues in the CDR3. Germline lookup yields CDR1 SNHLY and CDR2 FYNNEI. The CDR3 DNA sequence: TGTGCCAGTCTAAGGGCTAGCGGGATTGCGAACACCGGGGAGCTGTTTTTT. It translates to CASLRASGIANTGELFF.

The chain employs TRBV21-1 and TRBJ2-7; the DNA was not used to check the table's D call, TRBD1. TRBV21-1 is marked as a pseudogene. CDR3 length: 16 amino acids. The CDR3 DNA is TGTGCCAGCAGCGCCTGTAGACACCAAACTCCCTACGAGCAGTACTTC. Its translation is CASSACRHQTPYEQYF.

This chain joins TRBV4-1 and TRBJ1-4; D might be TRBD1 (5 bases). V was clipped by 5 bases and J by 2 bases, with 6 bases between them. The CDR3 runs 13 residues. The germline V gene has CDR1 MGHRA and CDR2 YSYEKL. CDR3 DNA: TGCGCCAGCAGCGGGGCTACTAATGAAAAACTGTTTTTT. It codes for CASSGATNEKLFF.

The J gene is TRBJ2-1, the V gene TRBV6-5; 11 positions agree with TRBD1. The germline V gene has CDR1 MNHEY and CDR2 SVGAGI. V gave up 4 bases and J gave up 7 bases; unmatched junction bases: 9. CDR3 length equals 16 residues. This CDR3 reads CASSLLGQGVSNEQFF. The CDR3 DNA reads TGTGCCAGCAGTTTACTGGGACAGGGGGTCTCAAATGAGCAGTTCTTC.

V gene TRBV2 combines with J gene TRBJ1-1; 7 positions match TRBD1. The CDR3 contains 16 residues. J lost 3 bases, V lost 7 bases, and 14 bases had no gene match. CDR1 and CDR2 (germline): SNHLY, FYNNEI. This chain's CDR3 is CASILTPTGYHTEAFF. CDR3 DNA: TGTGCCAGCATACTAACCCCGACAGGGTATCACACTGAAGCTTTCTTT.

The chain's CDR3 is CASRKTQGPSYEQYF. DNA for the CDR3: TGTGCCAGCAGAAAAACACAGGGGCCGTCTTACGAGCAGTACTTC. The chain combines TRBV7-8 with TRBJ2-7; 7 bases line up with TRBD1. Trimming cost V 6 bases and J 4 bases; bases outside gene matches: 12. Germline CDR1 is SGHVS and CDR2 is FQNEAQ. The CDR3 has 15 amino acids.

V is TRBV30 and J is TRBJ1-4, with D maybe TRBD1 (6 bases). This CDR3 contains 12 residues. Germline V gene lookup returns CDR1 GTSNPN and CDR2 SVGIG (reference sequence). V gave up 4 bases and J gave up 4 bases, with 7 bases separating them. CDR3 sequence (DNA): TGTGCCTGGAACAGGGTTAATGAAAAACTGTTTTTT. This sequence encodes CAWNRVNEKLFF.

The CDR3 reads CASSERASRQETQYF. CDR3 nucleotide sequence: TGTGCCAGCTCAGAGAGGGCCTCCCGTCAGGAGACCCAGTACTTC. The V gene is TRBV18, the J gene TRBJ2-5; weak D call: TRBD2 (5 bases). The germline gives CDR1 KGHSH, CDR2 LQKENI. V was shortened by 5 bases and J by 5 bases, with 18 bases between the two germline ends. The length of the CDR3 is 15 residues.